The 10 T cell receptor beta chains given below trace back to one sample, sequenced in a study of cytomegalovirus exposure and HLA in healthy donors. Assay used: immunoSEQ multiplex PCR; TCRdb lists only in-frame clones, some missing. The sample contains 140,000 or so clones, 89% of which appear only once. The sequencing input was PBMCs. These receptors were taken from a woman between 18 and 30 years old in good health and CMV-seropositive.

The V call is TRBV2, the J call TRBJ2-3; weak D call: TRBD2 (6 bases). V was trimmed by 8 bases and J by 1 base, leaving 16 bases between them. CDR1 and CDR2 (germline): SNHLY, FYNNEI. The CDR3 has 15 residues. Here the CDR3 DNA reads TGTGCCAGCGACAACGATGGCGGGGGCACAGATACGCAGTATTTT. Amino acids: CASDNDGGGTDTQYF.

The chain has TRBV5-4 and TRBJ2-5; possibly TRBD2 for D (5 bases). The V end lost 2 bases, the J end lost 4 bases, and 15 bases lay between the germline ends. CDR1 SGHNT and CDR2 YYREEE come from the germline V gene (reference sequence). The CDR3 is 15 amino acids. CDR3 protein: CASSFGLSSRETQYF. The DNA for the CDR3 is TGTGCCAGCAGCTTTGGACTGTCGTCCAGAGAGACCCAGTACTTC.

This clone was seen a handful of times. The CDR3 DNA follows: TGTGCCAGCAGCGACAGGGGGCGATCACCCCTCCACTTT. It specifies CASSDRGRSPLHF. The rearrangement joins TRBV7-8 to TRBJ1-6; 10 bases agree with TRBD1. CDR3 size: 13 residues. Germline V gene data show CDR1 as SGHVS and CDR2 as FQNEAQ. Trimming at V came to 5 bases and at J to 10 bases, leaving 2 bases not matched to a gene. The full variable domain, with the rest looked up from reference TRBV7-8 and TRBJ1-6, is GAGVSQSPRYKVAKRGQDVALRCDPISGHVSLFWYQQALGQGPEFLTYFQNEAQLDKSGLPSDRFFAERPEGSVSTLKIQRTQQEDSAVYLCASSDRGRSPLHFGNGTRLTVT.

The chain joins TRBV7-2 to TRBJ1-5; TRBD1 is a possible D gene (6 bases). The length of the CDR3 is 19 residues. Trimming shortened V by 3 bases and J by 1 base, and 22 bases separated the two germline ends. The germline gives CDR1 SGHTA, CDR2 FQGNSA. The CDR3 here is CASSFLPGVWGKSNQPQHF. The CDR3 region has the DNA TGTGCCAGCAGCTTTCTCCCAGGGGTTTGGGGGAAAAGCAATCAGCCCCAGCATTTT. The full variable domain, completed using reference TRBV7-2 and TRBJ1-5, is GAGVSQSPSNKVTEKGKDVELRCDPISGHTALYWYRQSLGQGLEFLIYFQGNSAPDKSGLPSDRFSAERTGGSVSTLTIQRTQQEDSAVYLCASSFLPGVWGKSNQPQHFGDGTRLSIL.

The chain carries TRBV5-6 and TRBJ2-3, with a possible D match to TRBD2 (6 bases). The V gene's germline CDR1 is SGHDT and CDR2 YYEEEE. This CDR3 contains 16 residues. V lost 4 bases to trimming and J lost 1 base, with 16 bases between them. CDR3 region: CASSLWSGVGTDTQYF. For the CDR3, the DNA is TGTGCCAGCAGCCTGTGGTCGGGGGTGGGCACAGATACGCAGTATTTT.

J is TRBJ2-1 and V is TRBV6-5; D is possibly TRBD1 (5 bases). V was pared by 5 bases and J by 6 bases, with 14 bases between. CDR1 and CDR2 from the germline V gene are MNHEY and SVGAGI. The CDR3 extends over 14 amino acids. The CDR3 region is CASSPRVARNEQFF. CDR3 bases: TGTGCCAGCAGTCCCAGGGTCGCCCGCAATGAGCAGTTCTTC.

The DNA for the CDR3 is TGTGCCAGCAGTTTGCCCGGGACTTCGAGCTACGAGCAGTACTTC. This sequence encodes CASSLPGTSSYEQYF. The rearrangement links TRBV28 to TRBJ2-7, with TRBD2 as a possible D gene (6 bases). The ends were cut back, 3 bases at V and 3 bases at J, with 15 bases in the middle. CDR1 is MDHEN, CDR2 SYDVKM, per germline. The CDR3 runs 15 residues.

This rearrangement joins TRBV7-9 to TRBJ1-4; TRBD1 matches 9 bases. The CDR3 covers 16 residues. Germline-derived CDR1 and CDR2 are SEHNR and FQNEAQ (reference sequence). Trimming at V came to 2 bases and at J to 7 bases, leaving 8 bases not matched to a gene. The CDR3 sequence: CASSLRGQGNFEKLFF. CDR3 in DNA: TGTGCCAGCAGCTTACGTGGACAGGGGAATTTTGAAAAACTGTTTTTT.

V gene TRBV4-3 combines with J gene TRBJ2-7; a weak D match, TRBD2 (7 bases). V was pared by 0 bases and J by 4 bases, with 10 bases between. The CDR3 extends over 14 amino acids. Germline CDR1 is LGHNA and CDR2 is YSLEER. The CDR3 loop is CASSQEGGRYEQYF. CDR3 sequence (DNA): TGCGCCAGCAGCCAAGAGGGGGGGCGTTACGAGCAGTACTTC.

The chain employs TRBV7-2 and TRBJ2-3, with TRBD1 as a possible D gene (5 bases). The length of the CDR3 is 16 residues. CDR1 and CDR2 from the germline V gene are SGHTA and FQGNSA. V was pared by 2 bases and J by 2 bases, with 14 bases between. The DNA for the CDR3 is TGTGCCAGCAGCTTATCTCCCCCTGGGGCCACAGATACGCAGTATTTT. Protein product: CASSLSPPGATDTQYF.